One and the same sample provided the 29 T cell receptor beta chains below, sequenced in a study of T cells in tuberculosis. The time point was: new active TB diagnosis, blood taken before or within 7 days of starting treatment. Assay used: immunoSEQ multiplex PCR; TCRdb lists only in-frame clones, some missing. There are thousands of clones in the sample; around 97% occur only once, and about 9.9% lies in the top ten. The material was PBMCs, obtained at tuberculosis diagnosis. All receptors derive from an adult with tuberculosis.

The chain is built from TRBV7-9 and TRBJ1-4, with D unclear. The V gene lost 4 bases and the J gene lost 7 bases, with 7 bases spanning the gap. Per the germline V gene, CDR1 is SEHNR and CDR2 is FQNEAQ (reference sequence). This CDR3 spans 12 amino acids. The CDR3 loop is CASSSGGEKLFF. The CDR3 coding sequence is TGTGCCAGCAGCTCCGGAGGTGAAAAACTGTTTTTT.

This clone has a single count. The chain carries TRBV2 and TRBJ2-4; 8 nucleotides agree with TRBD1. Germline assignment: CDR1 SNHLY and CDR2 FYNNEI. The CDR3 length is 14 residues. Trimming at V came to 6 bases and at J to 2 bases, leaving 3 bases not matched to a gene. Here the CDR3 reads CASSGTGSKNIQYF. The CDR3, as DNA: TGTGCCAGCAGCGGGACAGGATCCAAAAACATTCAGTACTTC.

The chain is built from TRBV27 and TRBJ1-2; D unclear. Trimming removed 2 bases at V and 5 bases at J, with 15 bases between. The CDR3 is made up of 15 amino acids. Germline V gives CDR1 MNHEY, CDR2 SMNVEV (reference sequence). The DNA for the CDR3 is TGTGCCAGCAGTTTAACTAGGCAGGCCGATTATGGCTACACCTTC. Amino acids: CASSLTRQADYGYTF.

The V and J genes are TRBV4-2 and TRBJ2-7; 11 nucleotides match TRBD2. This CDR3 is built from 17 residues. Germline lookup yields CDR1 LGHNA and CDR2 YNFKEQ. V dropped 0 bases and J dropped 1; count of bases not matched to a gene: 5. CDR3 loop: CASSQESLAGGSYEQYF. For the CDR3, the DNA is TGTGCCAGCAGCCAAGAGTCCTTAGCGGGGGGGTCCTACGAGCAGTACTTC.

The chain couples TRBV5-1 to TRBJ2-2; tentative D call: TRBD2 (5 bases). Deletions cut 4 bases from V and 8 bases from J, with 18 bases between. Germline assignment: CDR1 SGHRS and CDR2 YFSETQ. This CDR3 contains 15 residues. The CDR3 region has the DNA TGCGCCAGCAGCCCCGCCCGGGGTTCCTCGGGGGAGCTGTTTTTT. This codes for CASSPARGSSGELFF.

This sequence joins TRBV6-6 and TRBJ2-4, with D perhaps TRBD2 (5 bases). The germline V gene has CDR1 MNHNY and CDR2 SVGAGI (reference sequence). CDR3 length: 16 residues. V lost 6 bases, J lost 5 bases, and 20 bases lay in between. The CDR3 region is CASSSAGSSHENIQYF. CDR3 DNA: TGTGCCAGCAGCTCCGCCGGGTCTAGCCATGAAAACATTCAGTACTTC.

The chain has TRBV7-2 and TRBJ2-6; no clear D. Trimming stripped 4 bases from V and 3 bases from J, with 4 bases between. Germline V CDR1 and CDR2: SGHTA, FQGNSA. The length of the CDR3 is 13 residues. The CDR3 loop is CASSSFGANVLTF. The CDR3 coding sequence is TGTGCCAGCAGCTCATTTGGGGCCAACGTCCTGACTTTC.

V and J are TRBV7-2 and TRBJ1-2; perhaps TRBD1 as D (5 bases). CDR1 and CDR2 (germline): SGHTA, FQGNSA. The length of the CDR3 is 18 residues. With 0 bases removed from V and 8 bases from J, the gap between germline ends came to 25 bases. As DNA, the CDR3 is TGTGCCAGCAGCTTAGCGCCCCTTTCGGGGGGACGACGGAGGGGCTACACCTTC. This translates into CASSLAPLSGGRRRGYTF.

The rearrangement uses TRBV5-5 and TRBJ1-5; perhaps TRBD1 as D (6 bases). CDR1 is SGHKS and CDR2 is YYEKEE in the germline V gene (reference sequence). CDR3 length equals 15 residues. Trimming shortened V by 3 bases and J by 4 bases, and 14 bases separated the two germline ends. The DNA of the CDR3 is TGTGCCAGCAGCTCAGACGGACAGTCTAATCAGCCCCAGCATTTT. Translation gives CASSSDGQSNQPQHF.

The chain uses TRBV30 and TRBJ1-2; 7 nucleotides match TRBD1. Germline trimming cut 4 bases from V and 8 bases from J; bases unmatched to any gene: 10. Germline-derived CDR1 and CDR2 are GTSNPN and SVGIG (reference sequence). The CDR3 contains 13 residues. The CDR3 coding sequence is TGTGCCTGGAAAAACCCGGGACAGTTAGGCTACACCTTC. Amino acid sequence: CAWKNPGQLGYTF.

This chain uses TRBV4-1 with TRBJ1-5, with D tentatively TRBD1 (5 bases). Germline loops: CDR1 MGHRA, CDR2 YSYEKL. Between the trimmed V and J ends, which lost 6 bases and 6 bases, there was a span of 15 bases. The CDR3 consists of 14 residues. CDR3 loop: CASSTQGNSQPQHF. The CDR3 DNA follows: TGCGCCAGCAGTACCCAGGGTAACAGTCAGCCCCAGCATTTT.

This clone was recorded once. The V gene is TRBV18, the J gene TRBJ1-1, with D maybe TRBD1 (5 bases). Germline-derived CDR1 and CDR2 are KGHSH and LQKENI. This CDR3 has 13 residues. The V end lost 2 bases, the J end lost 5 bases, and 9 bases lay between the germline ends. This chain's CDR3 is CASSPSGETEAFF. The CDR3 DNA reads TGTGCCAGCTCACCATCGGGGGAAACTGAAGCTTTCTTT.

This clone came up once. V and J are TRBV5-1 and TRBJ2-1; D perhaps matches TRBD2 (7 bases). Trimming removed 1 base at V and 5 bases at J, with 16 bases between. Germline lookup yields CDR1 SGHRS and CDR2 YFSETQ. The CDR3 contains 16 residues. CDR3: CASSLSRAGANNEQFF. DNA for the CDR3: TGCGCCAGCAGCTTGAGTAGGGCGGGGGCTAACAATGAGCAGTTCTTC.

The V gene is TRBV6-1, the J gene TRBJ2-1, with TRBD1 matching 9 bases. The ends lost 7 bases at V and 6 bases at J; junction bases unmatched: 1. The CDR3 consists of 12 residues. Per the germline V gene, CDR1 is MNHNS and CDR2 is SASEGT. The CDR3: CASKTGGNEQFF. For the CDR3, the DNA is TGTGCCAGCAAGACAGGGGGCAATGAGCAGTTCTTC.

V and J are TRBV11-2 and TRBJ1-1, with 8 positions matching TRBD1. The germline gives CDR1 SGHAT, CDR2 FQNNGV. This CDR3 has 18 residues. V lost 5 bases to trimming and J lost 1 base; unmatched junction nucleotides: 15. CDR3 sequence (DNA): TGTGCCAGCAGCCCGCGCCGCAGGGGGCCGGGTTCGAACACTGAAGCTTTCTTT. This encodes CASSPRRRGPGSNTEAFF.

This clone appeared once. The CDR3 DNA reads TGTGCCAGCAGCCCCGCTTGGCGGGAGGGAAATACGCAGTATTTT. It translates to CASSPAWREGNTQYF. The chain is built from TRBV11-3 and TRBJ2-3; TRBD2 matches 9 bases. J was trimmed by 7 bases and V by 5 bases; bases with no gene match: 10. Germline CDR1 is SGHNT and CDR2 is YENEEA. The CDR3 totals 15 residues.

The CDR3: CASSQDRGRGDTQYF. DNA for the CDR3: TGCGCCAGCAGTCAAGACAGGGGGCGAGGGGATACGCAGTATTTT. The chain couples TRBV23-1 to TRBJ2-3; 10 bases align to TRBD1. TRBV23-1 is reported as an ORF; its role is uncertain. Trimming took 2 bases from V and 6 from J; bases not matched to a gene: 5. The CDR3 is 15 amino acids.

The chain carries TRBV7-8 and TRBJ1-4; tentative D call: TRBD1 (6 bases). Per the germline V gene, CDR1 is SGHVS and CDR2 is FQNEAQ. V dropped 3 bases and J dropped 6 bases, with 20 bases sitting between them. The CDR3 is made up of 17 amino acids. CDR3: CASSFGPYRVSHEKLFF. The CDR3 DNA reads TGTGCCAGCAGCTTTGGCCCGTACAGGGTATCCCATGAAAAACTGTTTTTT.

CDR3 region: CASSLGWTSGGQETQYF. CDR3 DNA sequence: TGTGCCAGCAGCTTAGGGTGGACTAGCGGGGGGCAAGAGACCCAGTACTTC. The V and J genes are TRBV11-1 and TRBJ2-5, with 14 bases that match TRBD2. J was trimmed by 2 bases and V by 1 base; bases with no gene match: 3. Germline CDR1 SGHAT, CDR2 FQDESV (reference sequence). The CDR3 sequence is 17 residues long.

CDR3 in amino acids: CSFHQAGGHEAFF. The CDR3 coding sequence is TGCAGCTTCCATCAGGCCGGAGGGCATGAAGCTTTCTTT. This sequence joins TRBV29-1 and TRBJ1-1; no definite D call. V was shortened by 8 bases and J by 7 bases, with 20 bases between the two germline ends. CDR1 and CDR2 (germline): SQVTM, ANQGSEA. This CDR3 is 13 amino acids long.

This clone was detected only a few times. The chain joins TRBV5-4 to TRBJ2-5, with TRBD1 matching over 7 bases. After removal of 4 bases from V and 2 bases from J, the junction contained 2 bases not matched to a gene. Germline values: CDR1 SGHNT, CDR2 YYREEE (reference sequence). The CDR3 runs to 13 residues. CDR3 amino acids: CASSTGQQETQYF. The CDR3 DNA reads as TGTGCCAGCAGCACGGGACAGCAAGAGACCCAGTACTTC.

This clone appeared once. Here the CDR3 DNA reads TGCGCCAGCAGCCCTAGAGGTAGCCCGTGGAACAATGAGCAGTTCTTC. Encoded protein: CASSPRGSPWNNEQFF. The genes are TRBV4-1 and TRBJ2-1; D is ambiguous. The germline V gene encodes CDR1 MGHRA and CDR2 YSYEKL. There are 16 residues in the CDR3. Trimming cost V 4 bases and J 5 bases, with 18 bases left between them.

The rearrangement uses TRBV10-2 and TRBJ2-5, with 11 nucleotides matching TRBD2. This CDR3 contains 16 residues. Trimming at V came to 7 bases and at J to 4 bases, leaving 11 bases not matched to a gene. CDR1 WSHSY and CDR2 SAAADI come from the germline V gene. CDR3 in amino acids: CASNPLAGGLGETQYF. The CDR3 coding sequence is TGCGCCAGCAACCCCCTAGCGGGAGGTTTGGGAGAGACCCAGTACTTC.

The CDR3 coding sequence is TGCGCCAGCAGCCCTACTAGCGGCCTTAACGAGCAGTACTTC. This encodes CASSPTSGLNEQYF. The chain combines TRBV5-1 with TRBJ2-7, with TRBD2 identical over 8 bases. V lost 4 bases and J lost 5; bases outside the gene matches: 8. Germline lookup yields CDR1 SGHRS and CDR2 YFSETQ. This CDR3 spans 14 amino acids.

This CDR3 reads CASSGDRGQAFF. Written as DNA, the CDR3 is TGTGCCAGCAGTGGGGACAGGGGTCAAGCTTTCTTT. The chain is built from TRBV2 and TRBJ1-1; TRBD1 matches at 10 bases. The CDR3 is 12 amino acids. Germline lookup yields CDR1 SNHLY and CDR2 FYNNEI. The V gene end was trimmed by 4 bases and the J gene end by 9 bases; junction bases not matched to a gene: 2.

The chain is built from TRBV7-6 and TRBJ2-2; TRBD1 matches 8 bases. Looked up from germline, CDR1 is SGHVS and CDR2 is FNYEAQ. The CDR3 totals 15 residues. The V segment lost 1 base and the J segment 4 bases; nucleotides outside the gene matches: 2. The CDR3 sequence: CASSLGQGSTGELFF. The DNA of the CDR3 is TGTGCCAGCAGCTTAGGACAGGGGTCCACCGGGGAGCTGTTTTTT. Together with reference TRBV7-6 and TRBJ2-2, the CDR3 gives the full variable domain: GAGVSQSPRYKVTKRGQDVALRCDPISGHVSLYWYRQALGQGPEFLTYFNYEAQQDKSGLPNDRFSAERPEGSISTLTIQRTEQRDSAMYRCASSLGQGSTGELFFGEGSRLTVL.

This clone was seen just once. The gene calls are TRBV6-1 and TRBJ2-1; maybe TRBD1 (5 bases). V was shortened by 3 bases and J by 3 bases, with 18 bases between the two germline ends. CDR1 and CDR2 (germline): MNHNS, SASEGT. The CDR3 covers 17 residues. In DNA, the CDR3 is TGTGCCAGCAGTGACCTAGGGGCTAGTCAGAGCTACAATGAGCAGTTCTTC. As protein: CASSDLGASQSYNEQFF.

This chain connects TRBV7-3 to TRBJ2-3, with TRBD2 matching over 9 bases. Losses at the gene ends were 1 base for V and 2 bases for J; bases not matched to a gene: 1. Germline V gene lookup returns CDR1 SGHTA and CDR2 FQGTGA. There are 15 residues in the CDR3. The CDR3 sequence: CASSLSGGVTDTQYF. The CDR3 nucleotides read TGTGCCAGCAGCTTAAGCGGGGGGGTCACAGATACGCAGTATTTT.

V is TRBV5-1 and J is TRBJ2-7; TRBD1 aligns across 8 bases. Germline values: CDR1 SGHRS, CDR2 YFSETQ. V shed 4 bases, J shed 5 bases, and the junction held 5 bases outside the gene matches. This CDR3 has 13 amino acids. This CDR3 is CASSPQTGDEQYF. CDR3 DNA sequence: TGCGCCAGCAGCCCGCAGACAGGGGACGAGCAGTACTTC.